The clone carrying this T cell receptor beta chain has more than one count but fewer than ten. Its antigen remains unknown. The library was made from cDNA and included unique molecular identifiers. The authors obtained 540,000 or so cDNA molecules from approximately 1 to 10 million T cells. TCRdb re-called the PCR reads through MiXCR, storing one row per CDR3 protein. The sample gives around 770,000 distinct CDR3 sequences, 35% to 55% of which show up once; over 4.5% is in the top ten. The CDR3 contains 16 residues. Between the trimmed V and J ends, which lost 6 bases and 5 bases, there was a span of 22 bases. Germline CDR1 SEHNR, CDR2 FQNEAQ (reference sequence). The record originates from a study of post-analysis software for immune sequencing data. Study-wide points: Multiple sclerosis patients had significantly lower normalized Chao1 diversity than controls. When patients were compared with controls, roughly five TRBV segments were more frequent, TRBV5-6, TRBV5-1 and TRBV20-1 among them.

This chain uses TRBV7-9 with TRBJ2-5; TRBD1 is a possible D gene (6 bases). Sequenced material: blood. The TCR was taken from a girl between 5 and 17 years old with multiple sclerosis. In nucleotides, the CDR3 is TGTGCCAGCAGAGCCGGGACATTAAACTTAGGGGAGACCCAGTACTTC. This codes for CASRAGTLNLGETQYF.